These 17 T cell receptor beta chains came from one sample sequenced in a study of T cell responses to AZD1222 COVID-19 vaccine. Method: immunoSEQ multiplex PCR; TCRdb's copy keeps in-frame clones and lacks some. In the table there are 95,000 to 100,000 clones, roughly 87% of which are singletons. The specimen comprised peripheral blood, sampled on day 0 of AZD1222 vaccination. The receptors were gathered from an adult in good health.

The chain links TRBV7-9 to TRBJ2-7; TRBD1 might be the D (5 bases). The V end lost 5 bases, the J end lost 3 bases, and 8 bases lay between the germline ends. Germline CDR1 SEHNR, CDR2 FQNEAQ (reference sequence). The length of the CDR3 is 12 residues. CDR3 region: CASSKTVYEQYF. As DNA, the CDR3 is TGTGCCAGCAGCAAGACAGTCTACGAGCAGTACTTC.

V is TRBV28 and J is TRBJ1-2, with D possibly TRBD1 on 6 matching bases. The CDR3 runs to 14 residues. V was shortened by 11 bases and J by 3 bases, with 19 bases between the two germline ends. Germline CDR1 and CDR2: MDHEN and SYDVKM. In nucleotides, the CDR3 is TGTGCCGGAGGCGTGGGGGGCGATGACTATGGCTACACCTTC. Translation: CAGGVGGDDYGYTF.

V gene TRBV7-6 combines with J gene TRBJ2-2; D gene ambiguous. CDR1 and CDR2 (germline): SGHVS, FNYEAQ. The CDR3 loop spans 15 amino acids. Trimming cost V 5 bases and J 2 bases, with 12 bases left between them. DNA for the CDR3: TGTGCCAGCAGCGGCTACAGAAGAAACACCGGGGAGCTGTTTTTT. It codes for CASSGYRRNTGELFF.

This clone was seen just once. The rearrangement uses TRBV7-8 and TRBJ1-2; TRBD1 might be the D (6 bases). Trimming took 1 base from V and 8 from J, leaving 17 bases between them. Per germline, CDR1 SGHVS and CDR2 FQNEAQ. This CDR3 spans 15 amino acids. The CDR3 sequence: CASSLDWQGTFGYTF. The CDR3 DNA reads TGTGCCAGCAGCTTAGATTGGCAGGGGACGTTCGGCTACACCTTC.

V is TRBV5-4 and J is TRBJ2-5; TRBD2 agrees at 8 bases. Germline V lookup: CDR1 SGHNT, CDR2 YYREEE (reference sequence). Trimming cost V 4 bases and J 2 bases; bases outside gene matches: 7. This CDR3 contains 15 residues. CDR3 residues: CASSPQGLGQETQYF. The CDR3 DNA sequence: TGTGCCAGCAGCCCCCAGGGACTAGGACAAGAGACCCAGTACTTC.

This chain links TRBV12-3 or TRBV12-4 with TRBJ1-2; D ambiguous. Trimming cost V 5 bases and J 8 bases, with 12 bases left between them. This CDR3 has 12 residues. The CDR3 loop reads CASSPRVRGYTF. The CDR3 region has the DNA TGTGCCAGCAGTCCAAGGGTTCGCGGCTACACCTTC.

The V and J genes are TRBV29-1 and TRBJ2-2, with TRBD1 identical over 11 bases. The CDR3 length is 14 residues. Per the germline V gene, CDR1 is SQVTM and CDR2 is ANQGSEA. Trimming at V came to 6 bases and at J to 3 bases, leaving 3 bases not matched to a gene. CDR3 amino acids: CSVRGQGDTGELFF. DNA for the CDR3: TGCAGCGTCCGGGGACAGGGGGACACCGGGGAGCTGTTTTTT.

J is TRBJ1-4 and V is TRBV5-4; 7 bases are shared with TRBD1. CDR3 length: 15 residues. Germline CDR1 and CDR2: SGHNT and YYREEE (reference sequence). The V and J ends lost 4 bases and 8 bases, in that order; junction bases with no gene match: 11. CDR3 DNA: TGTGCCAGCAGCCCTTCGGAGGGGGCCTTGGAAAAACTGTTTTTT. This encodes CASSPSEGALEKLFF.

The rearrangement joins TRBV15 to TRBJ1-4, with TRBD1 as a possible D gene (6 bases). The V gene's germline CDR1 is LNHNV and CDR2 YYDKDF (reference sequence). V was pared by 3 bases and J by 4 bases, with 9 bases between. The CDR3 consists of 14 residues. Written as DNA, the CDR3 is TGTGCCACCAGCAGGGGACAAAGTAATGAAAAACTGTTTTTT. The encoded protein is CATSRGQSNEKLFF. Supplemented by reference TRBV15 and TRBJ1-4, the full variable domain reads DAMVIQNPRYQVTQFGKPVTLSCSQTLNHNVMYWYQQKSSQAPKLLFHYYDKDFNNEADTPDNFQSRRPNTSFCFLDIRSPGLGDTAMYLCATSRGQSNEKLFFGSGTQLSVL.

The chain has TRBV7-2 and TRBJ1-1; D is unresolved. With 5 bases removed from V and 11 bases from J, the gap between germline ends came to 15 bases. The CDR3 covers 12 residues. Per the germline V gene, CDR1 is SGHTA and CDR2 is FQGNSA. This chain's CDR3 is CASSAASPWAFF. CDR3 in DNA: TGTGCCAGCAGCGCCGCCAGTCCCTGGGCTTTCTTT.

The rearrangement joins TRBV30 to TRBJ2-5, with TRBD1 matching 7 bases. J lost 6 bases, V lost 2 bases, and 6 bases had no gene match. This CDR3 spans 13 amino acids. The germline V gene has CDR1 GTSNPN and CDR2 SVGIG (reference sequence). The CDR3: CAWSPDREKTQYF. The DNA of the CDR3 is TGTGCCTGGAGTCCAGACAGGGAGAAGACCCAGTACTTC.

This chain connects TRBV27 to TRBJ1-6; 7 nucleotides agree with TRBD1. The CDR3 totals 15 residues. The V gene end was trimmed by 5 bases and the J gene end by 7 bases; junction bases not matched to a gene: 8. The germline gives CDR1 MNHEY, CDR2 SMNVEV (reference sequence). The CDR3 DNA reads TGTGCCAGCAGTACACAGGGGCAGGGAAATTCACCCCTCCACTTT. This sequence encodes CASSTQGQGNSPLHF.

The CDR3 region has the DNA TGCGCCAGCAGCCCCACGGGACAGGGGGCTGGAGAGACCCAGTACTTC. Protein sequence: CASSPTGQGAGETQYF. The chain employs TRBV5-1 and TRBJ2-5; 12 positions agree with TRBD1. Germline V CDR1 and CDR2: SGHRS, YFSETQ. The CDR3 has 16 residues. The junction had 8 bases not matched to a gene; V was cut back by 4 bases and J by 4 bases.

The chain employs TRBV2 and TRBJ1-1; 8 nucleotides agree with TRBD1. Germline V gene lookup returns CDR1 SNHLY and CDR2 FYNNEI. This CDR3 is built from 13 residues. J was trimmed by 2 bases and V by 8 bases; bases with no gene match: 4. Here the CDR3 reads CASGDRRNTEAFF. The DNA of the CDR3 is TGTGCCAGCGGGGACAGGAGAAACACTGAAGCTTTCTTT.

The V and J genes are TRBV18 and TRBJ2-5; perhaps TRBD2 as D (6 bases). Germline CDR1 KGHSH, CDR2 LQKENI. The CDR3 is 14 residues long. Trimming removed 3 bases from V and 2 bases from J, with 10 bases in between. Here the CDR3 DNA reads TGTGCCAGCTCACCGGGGGGAACTCAAGAGACCCAGTACTTC. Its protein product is CASSPGGTQETQYF.

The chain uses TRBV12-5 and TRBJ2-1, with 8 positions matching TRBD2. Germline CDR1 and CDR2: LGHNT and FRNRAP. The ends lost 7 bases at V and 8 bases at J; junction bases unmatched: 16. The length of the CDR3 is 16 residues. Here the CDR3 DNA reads TGTGCTAGTGCCGTAAACGGGAGGGCCGTGATTGATGAGCAGTTCTTC. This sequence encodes CASAVNGRAVIDEQFF.

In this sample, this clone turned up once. The CDR3 loop reads CASSDYNEQFF. The CDR3 DNA is TGTGCCAGCAGTGATTACAATGAGCAGTTCTTC. The chain recombines TRBV25-1 with TRBJ2-1; D gene uncertain. The ends were cut back, 3 bases at V and 4 bases at J, with 1 base in the middle. The germline V gene has CDR1 MGHDK and CDR2 SYGVNS. CDR3 size: 11 residues.